A selection of T cell receptor beta chains follows, all from one sample in a study of blood T cell repertoires in COVID-19. The table came from immunoSEQ multiplex PCR; TCRdb's copy has only in-frame clones and leaves some out. The sample includes 250,000 to 350,000 clones, about 87% of them seen just once. Sequencing was performed on PBMCs or T cells enriched from blood (not recorded which). These receptor sequences come from a woman aged 45-65 years who had recovered from COVID-19. CDR3s leave out the opening cysteine and the closing phenylalanine or tryptophan. Clone size is stated in some rows and not others, as once, few, many or a class when expanded.

J gene,clone size,V gene,CDR3 protein
TRBJ1-2,few,TRBV30,AWSDPFDSRVYGYT
TRBJ2-3,NA,TRBV5-1,ASSGGQGGTQY
TRBJ2-1,NA,TRBV28,ASYGLAGDRNEQF
TRBJ2-1,NA,TRBV7-2,AREGGLAGGRYNEQF
TRBJ1-1,once,TRBV2,ASSEVGSAALNTEAF
TRBJ2-1,NA,TRBV20-1,SARIGTKQF
TRBJ2-7,NA,TRBV18,ASSPESQPRSLNEQY
TRBJ2-3,NA,TRBV4-3,ASSQDTGTRRADTQY
TRBJ2-2,few,TRBV4-3,ASSQAHSGRPNTGELF
TRBJ1-4,NA,TRBV3-1/TRBV3-2,ASSQVQGSQKLF
TRBJ1-6,NA,TRBV20-1,SARGNSPLH
TRBJ2-3,once,TRBV28,ASSFGRLAGTDTQY
TRBJ1-1,NA,TRBV7-2,ASSSRSVTSTEAF
TRBJ2-1,once,TRBV29-1,SVAGGGNYNEQF
TRBJ1-1,NA,TRBV19,ASSTGTAKNTEAF
TRBJ2-5,NA,TRBV18,ASSPGGRATQTQY
TRBJ2-3,once,TRBV28,ASSQLAGVGDTQY
TRBJ1-4,NA,TRBV28,ASSLGRQVGKEKLF
TRBJ2-7,NA,TRBV2,ASSGRDRSHSYEQY
TRBJ2-3,NA,TRBV6-2/TRBV6-3,ASSPPFDTQY
TRBJ1-1,NA,TRBV20-1,SASGETEAF
TRBJ2-2,NA,TRBV27,ASSFSGAGELF
TRBJ2-7,NA,TRBV21-1,ASSKAGTGGAVSGRKMDEQY
TRBJ1-5,NA,TRBV28,ASSTGGSNQPQH
TRBJ1-1,once,TRBV4-2,ASSQDRRGAF
TRBJ1-6,few,TRBV6-6,ASGQNRGTGSYNSPLH
TRBJ2-7,NA,TRBV14,ASSQDVRGNRQY
TRBJ2-7,NA,TRBV6-5,ASSYLASYEQY
TRBJ2-2,NA,TRBV7-9,ASRILAGNTGELF
TRBJ1-1,NA,TRBV28,ASSPTGGWTEAF